The 26 T cell receptor beta chains in this list originate from one sample, sequenced in a study of T cell repertoires in cytomegalovirus infection. TCRdb passed the reads through MiXCR, listing each CDR3 protein once. The profile shows fewer than 650,000 distinct CDR3 sequences, 35% to 50% of them singletons. No antigen has been assigned to these receptors. The sequencing used cultured PBMCs, collected from culture after CMV antigen stimulation. All receptors come from a human donor in good health (CMV status not recorded). Some clones in this sample may be carry-over from other donors' samples.

Here the CDR3 reads CSARTAGGRTGELFF. CDR3 bases: TGCAGTGCTAGAACGGCGGGAGGTCGGACCGGGGAGCTGTTTTTT. J is TRBJ2-2 and V is TRBV20-1; TRBD2 matches at 8 bases. This CDR3 has 15 amino acids. Germline V gene data show CDR1 as DFQATT and CDR2 as SNEGSKA (reference sequence). Trimming cost V 2 bases and J 5 bases; bases outside gene matches: 7.

J is TRBJ1-6 and V is TRBV2; 7 bases line up with TRBD1. Trimming removed 9 bases from V and 10 bases from J; junction bases left unmatched: 12. Germline V lookup: CDR1 SNHLY, CDR2 FYNNEI. This CDR3 has 14 amino acids. The CDR3 here is CARDTGVVGSPLHF. The CDR3 DNA is TGTGCCAGGGATACAGGGGTTGTGGGGTCACCCCTCCACTTT.

This chain connects TRBV7-2 to TRBJ2-7; possibly TRBD1 for D (6 bases). Germline V CDR1 and CDR2: SGHTA, FQGNSA. This CDR3 spans 18 amino acids. Trimming took off 5 bases at V and 2 bases at J, with 25 bases between the two ends. Here the CDR3 DNA reads TGTGCCAGCAGCGCCAGAGGTGGGGGTGGGGGCAGGCCCTACGAGCAGTACTTC. It codes for CASSARGGGGGRPYEQYF.

Turning to this clonotype: In this CDR3 the conserved last residue, phenylalanine or tryptophan, is missing, so a read error is likely. This sequence joins TRBV7-2 and TRBJ2-7; perhaps TRBD2 as D (5 bases). CDR3 size: 17 residues. The germline CDR1 and CDR2 sequences are SGHTA and FQGNSA. Trimming removed 3 bases from V and 3 bases from J, with 21 bases in between. In DNA form, the CDR3 reads TGTGCCAGCAGCTTGTCGGAGGAGGAACAGTCATTCTACGAGCAGTACTCC. Translated: CASSLSEEEQSFYEQYS.

A few counts support this clonotype. V usage is TRBV6-5 and J usage is TRBJ2-1, with 13 bases that match TRBD2. Germline V lookup: CDR1 MNHEY, CDR2 SVGAGI. Trimming at V came to 2 bases and at J to 0 bases, leaving 4 bases not matched to a gene. The CDR3 spans 18 residues. For the CDR3, the DNA is TGTGCCAGCAGTTACGGACTAGCGGGGGTAATCTCCTACAATGAGCAGTTCTTC. It specifies CASSYGLAGVISYNEQFF.

This chain joins TRBV4-1 and TRBJ2-7; the D gene is possibly TRBD1 (5 bases). V gave up 1 base and J gave up 2 bases, with 12 bases separating them. The CDR3 runs 15 residues. In germline, CDR1 is MGHRA, CDR2 YSYEKL. CDR3 nucleotides: TGCGCCAGCAGCCAAGCGGAACAGGCGACCTACGAGCAGTACTTC. This encodes CASSQAEQATYEQYF.

There are a few counts of this clonotype. V gene TRBV5-5 combines with J gene TRBJ1-5; 10 bases align to TRBD1. This CDR3 has 19 residues. Germline V gives CDR1 SGHKS, CDR2 YYEKEE (reference sequence). V was pared by 4 bases and J by 0 bases, with 13 bases of the junction left unmatched. The CDR3 reads CASSHGTGDHPYSNQPQHF. In DNA, the CDR3 is TGTGCCAGCAGCCACGGGACAGGGGACCATCCTTATAGCAATCAGCCCCAGCATTTT.

J is TRBJ2-2 and V is TRBV29-1; D may be TRBD1 or TRBD2 (7 bases each). The CDR3 is 14 residues long. In germline, CDR1 is SQVTM, CDR2 ANQGSEA. V dropped 7 bases and J dropped 1 base, with 13 bases sitting between them. The CDR3: CSAGGDLNTGELFF. The CDR3 DNA is TGCAGCGCAGGGGGGGACCTGAACACCGGGGAGCTGTTTTTT.

This clonotype showed up just a few times. The CDR3 reads CASRSSSGSDNEQFF. CDR3 DNA: TGTGCCAGCAGGTCTTCTAGCGGGAGTGATAATGAGCAGTTCTTC. The J gene is TRBJ2-1, the V gene TRBV12-3 or TRBV12-4; TRBD2 aligns across 10 bases. Trimming at V came to 6 bases and at J to 7 bases, leaving 9 bases not matched to a gene. This CDR3 spans 15 amino acids.

This clonotype was found many times. In DNA, the CDR3 is TGTGCCAGTGGGTTTCCGGATTCACCCCTCCACTTT. Translating gives CASGFPDSPLHF. The chain links TRBV7-2 to TRBJ1-6; no firm D call. V gave up 9 bases and J gave up 8 bases, with 11 bases separating them. The CDR3 loop spans 12 amino acids. Germline CDR1 SGHTA, CDR2 FQGNSA.

The chain recombines TRBV5-1 with TRBJ2-7; 7 nucleotides align to TRBD1. The CDR3 runs to 15 residues. Trimming cost V 4 bases and J 5 bases; bases outside gene matches: 12. CDR1 SGHRS and CDR2 YFSETQ come from the germline V gene. CDR3 nucleotide sequence: TGCGCCAGCAGCCTGGACAGGTATCAGGAAAACGAGCAGTACTTC. It encodes CASSLDRYQENEQYF. Complete variable domain (other parts from reference TRBV5-1 and TRBJ2-7): KAGVTQTPRYLIKTRGQQVTLSCSPISGHRSVSWYQQTPGQGLQFLFEYFSETQRNKGNFPGRFSGRQFSNSRSEMNVSTLELGDSALYLCASSLDRYQENEQYFGPGTRLTVT.

The chain combines TRBV20-1 with TRBJ2-5; D is undetermined. V was trimmed by 6 bases and J by 2 bases, leaving 10 bases between them. The CDR3 has 12 amino acids. Germline loops: CDR1 DFQATT, CDR2 SNEGSKA (reference sequence). CDR3 bases: TGCAGTGCAATACCCGTACAAGAGACCCAGTACTTC. Translation: CSAIPVQETQYF.

The gene calls are TRBV7-2 and TRBJ2-2; 7 bases are shared with TRBD2. The CDR3 runs 16 residues. The J segment lost 2 bases and the V segment lost 4 bases, leaving 7 bases of the junction unmatched. Germline V lookup: CDR1 SGHTA, CDR2 FQGNSA. In DNA form, the CDR3 reads TGTGCCAGCAGCTCCTCGGGGGGACGCAACACCGGGGAGCTGTTTTTT. Its protein product is CASSSSGGRNTGELFF.

The J gene is TRBJ2-7, the V gene TRBV7-6; 7 bases map to TRBD1. Per germline, CDR1 SGHVS and CDR2 FNYEAQ. There are 15 residues in the CDR3. V trimming: 5 bases; J trimming: 1 base; junction bases outside the gene matches: 8. For the CDR3, the DNA is TGTGCCAGCAGCGCTAACAGGGGACCATCCTACGAGCAGTACTTC. Translated: CASSANRGPSYEQYF. Using reference TRBV7-6 and TRBJ2-7 for the parts outside the CDR3, the full variable domain is GAGVSQSPRYKVTKRGQDVALRCDPISGHVSLYWYRQALGQGPEFLTYFNYEAQQDKSGLPNDRFSAERPEGSISTLTIQRTEQRDSAMYRCASSANRGPSYEQYFGPGTRLTVT.

This sequence joins TRBV12-3 or TRBV12-4 and TRBJ2-3; 7 positions agree with TRBD1. Trimming at V came to 6 bases and at J to 0 bases, leaving 6 bases not matched to a gene. The CDR3 consists of 15 residues. CDR3 in amino acids: CASSRGTESTDTQYF. The CDR3 DNA follows: TGTGCCAGCAGCCGAGGGACAGAAAGCACAGATACGCAGTATTTT.

The chain is built from TRBV4-1 and TRBJ2-3, with TRBD2 as a possible D gene (5 bases). This CDR3 region has 16 residues. V lost 0 bases and J 3 bases, leaving 13 bases between the germline ends. The germline V gene encodes CDR1 MGHRA and CDR2 YSYEKL. The CDR3 loop is CASSQDRTPGTDTQYF. The CDR3 bases are TGCGCCAGCAGCCAAGATAGGACTCCCGGGACAGATACGCAGTATTTT.

The genes are TRBV7-2 and TRBJ2-2; maybe TRBD1 (5 bases). Germline CDR1 reads SGHTA; CDR2 reads FQGNSA. V was pared by 5 bases and J by 5 bases, with 18 bases between. This CDR3 comprises 16 residues. CDR3 amino acids: CASSLLVGARTGELFF. CDR3 DNA: TGTGCCAGCAGCCTTCTGGTTGGGGCGCGAACCGGGGAGCTGTTTTTT.

The rearrangement uses TRBV20-1 and TRBJ1-5; no reliable D call. V was clipped by 3 bases and J by 8 bases, with 17 bases between them. Germline V gives CDR1 DFQATT, CDR2 SNEGSKA (reference sequence). The CDR3 runs to 14 residues. The CDR3 nucleotides are TGCAGTGCTAGTAGAAGGTCCATAGGTGAGCCCCAGCATTTT. Amino acids: CSASRRSIGEPQHF.

The chain carries TRBV6-6 and TRBJ2-3; a possible D gene is TRBD1 (5 bases). CDR3 length: 17 residues. Trimming shortened V by 5 bases and J by 0 bases, and 18 bases separated the two germline ends. Looked up from germline, CDR1 is MNHNY and CDR2 is SVGAGI (reference sequence). The CDR3 here is CASSRLLGQLSTDTQYF. The CDR3 nucleotides are TGTGCCAGCAGTCGTCTCCTCGGACAACTGAGCACAGATACGCAGTATTTT.

The chain links TRBV7-2 to TRBJ2-1; 8 nucleotides line up with TRBD2. The V segment lost 0 bases and the J segment 4 bases; nucleotides outside the gene matches: 5. Per germline, CDR1 SGHTA and CDR2 FQGNSA. The CDR3 loop spans 16 amino acids. The CDR3 DNA reads TGTGCCAGCAGCTTAGCGGGTAGCGGGATATACAATGAGCAGTTCTTC. It translates to CASSLAGSGIYNEQFF. Looking up the rest from reference TRBV7-2 and TRBJ2-1 gives the full variable domain: GAGVSQSPSNKVTEKGKDVELRCDPISGHTALYWYRQSLGQGLEFLIYFQGNSAPDKSGLPSDRFSAERTGGSVSTLTIQRTQQEDSAVYLCASSLAGSGIYNEQFFGPGTRLTVL.

The chain couples TRBV19 to TRBJ1-3, with D hard to call. Trimming removed 3 bases at V and 2 bases at J, with 14 bases between. CDR1 is LNHDA, CDR2 SQIVND, per germline (reference sequence). This CDR3 region has 16 residues. As DNA, the CDR3 is TGTGCCAGTAGTATCCTCCGATTAAGCGCTGGAAACACCATATATTTT. This encodes CASSILRLSAGNTIYF.

This clonotype was found a few times. The chain recombines TRBV7-9 with TRBJ2-1; no definite D call. Trimming left V 4 bases short and J 0 bases short, with 13 bases between. The CDR3 is 16 amino acids. CDR1 SEHNR and CDR2 FQNEAQ come from the germline V gene (reference sequence). The CDR3 protein is CASSSPRASSYNEQFF. Here the CDR3 DNA reads TGTGCCAGCAGCTCGCCCCGGGCAAGCTCCTACAATGAGCAGTTCTTC.

This clonotype showed up many times. The chain employs TRBV7-2 and TRBJ1-5, with unresolved D. The V end was cut by 0 bases, the J end by 3 bases, with 15 bases between. This CDR3 comprises 17 residues. In germline, CDR1 is SGHTA, CDR2 FQGNSA. The DNA of the CDR3 is TGTGCCAGCAGCTTAGCGGTTTTCGGTTATCACAATCAGCCCCAGCATTTT. Amino acids: CASSLAVFGYHNQPQHF.

This clonotype occurred a few times. The chain combines TRBV7-2 with TRBJ1-1; D possibly corresponds to TRBD1 (6 bases). The CDR3 covers 15 residues. V was shortened by 1 base and J by 0 bases, with 9 bases between the two germline ends. Per the germline V gene, CDR1 is SGHTA and CDR2 is FQGNSA. The CDR3 sequence is CASSLVGQMNTEAFF. Written as DNA, the CDR3 is TGTGCCAGCAGCTTAGTAGGACAGATGAACACTGAAGCTTTCTTT.

This clonotype occurred a few times. This chain uses TRBV11-3 with TRBJ2-1; 7 bases fit TRBD2. V shed 6 bases and J 0 bases; nucleotides not matched to a gene: 20. This CDR3 comprises 20 residues. The germline V gene encodes CDR1 SGHNT and CDR2 YENEEA. The chain's CDR3 is CASSPWKGVSREPSYNEQFF. CDR3 bases: TGTGCCAGCAGTCCATGGAAGGGAGTATCGCGGGAGCCCTCCTACAATGAGCAGTTCTTC.

The V call is TRBV5-1, the J call TRBJ2-1, with 8 bases that match TRBD2. V was pared by 1 base and J by 9 bases, with 12 bases of the junction left unmatched. The CDR3 totals 16 residues. Germline-derived CDR1 and CDR2 are SGHRS and YFSETQ. CDR3 DNA sequence: TGCGCCAGCAGCTTGATTCCAGCGGGGGACAATAGTGAGCAGTTCTTC. Translated, it gives CASSLIPAGDNSEQFF.